The 21 T cell receptor beta chains listed next were all sequenced from one sample in a study of control samples from healthy donors and cancer patients. TCRdb keeps only in-frame clones here, not all; method: immunoSEQ multiplex PCR. The sample shows fewer than 80,000 clones, 90% of them seen only once. The sequenced material came from PBMCs. The receptors here all came from a man in his sixties with colorectal cancer.

The gene calls are TRBV3-1 (or the pseudogene TRBV3-2) and TRBJ1-1, with a possible D match to TRBD1 (5 bases). Germline V gene sequence: CDR1 LGHDT, CDR2 YNNKEL (reference sequence). Trimming cost V 3 bases and J 5 bases, with 19 bases left between them. This CDR3 comprises 16 residues. The CDR3 bases are TGTGCCAGCAGCCAGGCCGGGGGGACGGCCATTACTGAAGCTTTCTTT. It specifies CASSQAGGTAITEAFF.

This clone occurred once. The V call is TRBV2, the J call TRBJ1-5; TRBD1 matches 11 bases. The CDR3 length is 15 residues. Germline V gene lookup returns CDR1 SNHLY and CDR2 FYNNEI. The junction had 0 bases not matched to a gene; V was cut back by 3 bases and J by 2 bases. The CDR3 DNA reads TGTGCCAGCAGTGAGGACAGGGGGCGCAATCAGCCCCAGCATTTT. Its protein product is CASSEDRGRNQPQHF.

CDR3 sequence: CASSLRTGSGYTF. In nucleotides, the CDR3 is TGTGCCAGCAGCTTGAGGACAGGGTCTGGCTACACCTTC. The genes are TRBV5-6 and TRBJ1-2; 8 bases map to TRBD1. The V segment lost 1 base and the J segment 7 bases; nucleotides outside the gene matches: 3. CDR3 length: 13 residues. Looked up from germline, CDR1 is SGHDT and CDR2 is YYEEEE.

The chain links TRBV5-1 to TRBJ2-5; 10 bases line up with TRBD2. The V gene's germline CDR1 is SGHRS and CDR2 YFSETQ. V lost 4 bases to trimming and J lost 5 bases; unmatched junction nucleotides: 5. This CDR3 contains 14 residues. The CDR3 DNA reads as TGCGCCAGCAGCCCAGCGGGGGGGCTGGAGACCCAGTACTTC. Translated, it gives CASSPAGGLETQYF.

The CDR3 coding sequence is TGTGCCAGCAGCCAAGGGGGGCGAAGTACTGAAGCTTTCTTT. This translates into CASSQGGRSTEAFF. The rearrangement joins TRBV4-2 to TRBJ1-1; D is possibly TRBD1 (6 bases). Germline V CDR1 and CDR2: LGHNA, YNFKEQ. The CDR3 consists of 14 residues. Trimming took 1 base from V and 5 from J, leaving 11 bases between them.

This chain uses TRBV2 with TRBJ2-5; perhaps TRBD1 as D (6 bases). Per germline, CDR1 SNHLY and CDR2 FYNNEI. The CDR3 spans 12 residues. V dropped 4 bases and J dropped 5 bases, with 8 bases sitting between them. CDR3 in amino acids: CASSGGQETQYF. CDR3 DNA: TGTGCCAGCAGTGGGGGGCAGGAGACCCAGTACTTC.

Comments on this clone: The CDR3 carries no conserved terminal phenylalanine or tryptophan, so it likely arises from a read error. The chain uses TRBV14 and TRBJ1-1; D is perhaps TRBD1 (5 bases). This CDR3 is 15 amino acids long. CDR1 is SGHDN, CDR2 FVKESK, per germline. The CDR3 nucleotides are TGTGCCAGCAGCCATAGGTTACAGGCGGCCACTAAAGCTTTCTCT. Amino acids: CASSHRLQAATKAFS.

This rearrangement joins TRBV28 to TRBJ2-5, with TRBD2 matching over 10 bases. V was clipped by 3 bases and J by 5 bases; unmatched bases: 9. The CDR3 runs 16 residues. Looked up from germline, CDR1 is MDHEN and CDR2 is SYDVKM. CDR3 DNA: TGTGCCAGCAGTTTGCTTAGCGGGGGGCCGGGGGAGACCCAGTACTTC. The encoded protein is CASSLLSGGPGETQYF.

This chain connects TRBV18 to TRBJ2-7; 9 nucleotides line up with TRBD1. Germline CDR1 and CDR2: KGHSH and LQKENI. CDR3 length equals 14 residues. V lost 1 base to trimming and J lost 2 bases; unmatched junction nucleotides: 0. The CDR3 DNA is TGTGCCAGCTCACCACGGACAGGGGCCTACGAGCAGTACTTC. This translates into CASSPRTGAYEQYF.

The rearrangement uses TRBV24-1 and TRBJ2-5; no clear D gene. This CDR3 has 16 amino acids. Trimming shortened V by 7 bases and J by 4 bases, and 21 bases separated the two germline ends. The germline gives CDR1 KGHDR, CDR2 SFDVKD. The CDR3 sequence is CATSPGSGKPGETQYF. The CDR3 DNA follows: TGTGCCACCAGCCCCGGGTCAGGCAAACCGGGAGAGACCCAGTACTTC.

The rearrangement uses TRBV11-2 and TRBJ2-1, with a tentative D call TRBD2 (6 bases). Germline V gene lookup returns CDR1 SGHAT and CDR2 FQNNGV. V gave up 0 bases and J gave up 14 bases, with 8 bases separating them. This CDR3 comprises 11 residues. CDR3 DNA sequence: TGTGCCAGCAGCTTAGATAAGCGGGAGTTCTTC. This gives the protein CASSLDKREFF. The variable domain in full, completed from reference TRBV11-2 and TRBJ2-1, reads EAGVAQSPRYKIIEKRQSVAFWCNPISGHATLYWYQQILGQGPKLLIQFQNNGVVDDSQLPKDRFSAERLKGVDSTLKIQPAKLEDSAVYLCASSLDKREFFGPGTRLTVL.

In its sample, this clone was seen once. J is TRBJ2-7 and V is TRBV5-1; D gene unclear. The V and J ends lost 0 bases and 2 bases respectively, with 3 bases between them. The length of the CDR3 is 12 residues. Germline V gene sequence: CDR1 SGHRS, CDR2 YFSETQ. The CDR3 nucleotides are TGCGCCAGCAGCTTGGGGGCCTACGAGCAGTACTTC. Translation gives CASSLGAYEQYF.

This chain joins TRBV7-9 and TRBJ2-7; 8 nucleotides match TRBD1. The V gene's germline CDR1 is SEHNR and CDR2 FQNEAQ (reference sequence). The J segment lost 6 bases and the V segment lost 5 bases, leaving 9 bases of the junction unmatched. This CDR3 has 14 amino acids. The CDR3 is CASSPPTGVVEQYF. CDR3 nucleotide sequence: TGTGCCAGCAGCCCCCCGACAGGGGTGGTCGAGCAGTACTTC.

The J gene is TRBJ2-3, the V gene TRBV7-3; possibly TRBD1 or TRBD2 for D (5 bases each). The CDR3 runs 15 residues. CDR1 SGHTA and CDR2 FQGTGA come from the germline V gene. Trimming shortened V by 3 bases and J by 1 base, and 11 bases separated the two germline ends. The CDR3: CASSLLGTGTDTQYF. For the CDR3, the DNA is TGTGCCAGCAGCTTGTTAGGGACCGGCACAGATACGCAGTATTTT.

V is TRBV10-2 and J is TRBJ2-3, with D unresolved. Germline CDR1 is WSHSY and CDR2 is SAAADI. Deletions cut 2 bases from V and 0 bases from J, with 18 bases between. The CDR3 extends over 18 amino acids. CDR3 in DNA: TGCGCCAGCAGTGAGGTGGCAGGCCGATCCCTTAGCACAGATACGCAGTATTTT. Translating it yields CASSEVAGRSLSTDTQYF.

The chain uses TRBV7-2 and TRBJ2-7; D gene unclear. CDR3 size: 15 residues. Per the germline V gene, CDR1 is SGHTA and CDR2 is FQGNSA. V dropped 2 bases and J dropped 3 bases, with 14 bases sitting between them. The CDR3 here is CASSLSVRSNYEQYF. The CDR3 DNA reads TGTGCCAGCAGCTTAAGCGTTCGTTCAAACTACGAGCAGTACTTC.

This chain uses TRBV29-1 with TRBJ1-2; D is ambiguous. The V end was cut by 3 bases, the J end by 5 bases, with 10 bases between. Germline CDR1 and CDR2: SQVTM and ANQGSEA. CDR3 length: 12 residues. DNA of the CDR3: TGCAGCGTTGATAACGGCGTGTATGGCTACACCTTC. Amino acids: CSVDNGVYGYTF.

The rearrangement joins TRBV12-5 to TRBJ1-1; D call uncertain. The CDR3 consists of 13 residues. Germline V CDR1 and CDR2: LGHNT, FRNRAP. The V gene lost 5 bases and the J gene lost 6 bases, with 13 bases spanning the gap. CDR3 DNA sequence: TGTGCTAGTGGTATCGCAGGCTCACCTGAAGCTTTCTTT. It encodes CASGIAGSPEAFF.

V gene TRBV14 combines with J gene TRBJ2-5, with D possibly matching TRBD1 (5 bases). The V end was cut by 4 bases, the J end by 4 bases, with 13 bases between. Germline CDR1 and CDR2: SGHDN and FVKESK. The CDR3 contains 14 residues. The CDR3 nucleotides read TGTGCCAGCAGCCCGAGACAGACGGGAGAGACCCAGTACTTC. Its protein product is CASSPRQTGETQYF.

This sequence joins TRBV6-2 or TRBV6-3 and TRBJ2-3; possibly TRBD1 for D (6 bases). The V end lost 6 bases, the J end lost 4 bases, and 11 bases lay between the germline ends. The V gene's germline CDR1 is MNHEY and CDR2 SVGEGT. The CDR3 runs to 13 residues. CDR3 region: CASSPTGSDTQYF. For the CDR3, the DNA is TGTGCCAGCAGCCCCACAGGGTCAGATACGCAGTATTTT.

The V and J genes are TRBV2 and TRBJ2-4, with 11 bases lining up with TRBD1. V trimming: 6 bases; J trimming: 4 bases; junction bases outside the gene matches: 5. CDR3 length: 15 amino acids. CDR1 is SNHLY and CDR2 is FYNNEI in the germline V gene. The CDR3 loop reads CASSGDRGAKNIQYF. In DNA, the CDR3 is TGTGCCAGCAGCGGGGACAGGGGGGCAAAAAACATTCAGTACTTC.